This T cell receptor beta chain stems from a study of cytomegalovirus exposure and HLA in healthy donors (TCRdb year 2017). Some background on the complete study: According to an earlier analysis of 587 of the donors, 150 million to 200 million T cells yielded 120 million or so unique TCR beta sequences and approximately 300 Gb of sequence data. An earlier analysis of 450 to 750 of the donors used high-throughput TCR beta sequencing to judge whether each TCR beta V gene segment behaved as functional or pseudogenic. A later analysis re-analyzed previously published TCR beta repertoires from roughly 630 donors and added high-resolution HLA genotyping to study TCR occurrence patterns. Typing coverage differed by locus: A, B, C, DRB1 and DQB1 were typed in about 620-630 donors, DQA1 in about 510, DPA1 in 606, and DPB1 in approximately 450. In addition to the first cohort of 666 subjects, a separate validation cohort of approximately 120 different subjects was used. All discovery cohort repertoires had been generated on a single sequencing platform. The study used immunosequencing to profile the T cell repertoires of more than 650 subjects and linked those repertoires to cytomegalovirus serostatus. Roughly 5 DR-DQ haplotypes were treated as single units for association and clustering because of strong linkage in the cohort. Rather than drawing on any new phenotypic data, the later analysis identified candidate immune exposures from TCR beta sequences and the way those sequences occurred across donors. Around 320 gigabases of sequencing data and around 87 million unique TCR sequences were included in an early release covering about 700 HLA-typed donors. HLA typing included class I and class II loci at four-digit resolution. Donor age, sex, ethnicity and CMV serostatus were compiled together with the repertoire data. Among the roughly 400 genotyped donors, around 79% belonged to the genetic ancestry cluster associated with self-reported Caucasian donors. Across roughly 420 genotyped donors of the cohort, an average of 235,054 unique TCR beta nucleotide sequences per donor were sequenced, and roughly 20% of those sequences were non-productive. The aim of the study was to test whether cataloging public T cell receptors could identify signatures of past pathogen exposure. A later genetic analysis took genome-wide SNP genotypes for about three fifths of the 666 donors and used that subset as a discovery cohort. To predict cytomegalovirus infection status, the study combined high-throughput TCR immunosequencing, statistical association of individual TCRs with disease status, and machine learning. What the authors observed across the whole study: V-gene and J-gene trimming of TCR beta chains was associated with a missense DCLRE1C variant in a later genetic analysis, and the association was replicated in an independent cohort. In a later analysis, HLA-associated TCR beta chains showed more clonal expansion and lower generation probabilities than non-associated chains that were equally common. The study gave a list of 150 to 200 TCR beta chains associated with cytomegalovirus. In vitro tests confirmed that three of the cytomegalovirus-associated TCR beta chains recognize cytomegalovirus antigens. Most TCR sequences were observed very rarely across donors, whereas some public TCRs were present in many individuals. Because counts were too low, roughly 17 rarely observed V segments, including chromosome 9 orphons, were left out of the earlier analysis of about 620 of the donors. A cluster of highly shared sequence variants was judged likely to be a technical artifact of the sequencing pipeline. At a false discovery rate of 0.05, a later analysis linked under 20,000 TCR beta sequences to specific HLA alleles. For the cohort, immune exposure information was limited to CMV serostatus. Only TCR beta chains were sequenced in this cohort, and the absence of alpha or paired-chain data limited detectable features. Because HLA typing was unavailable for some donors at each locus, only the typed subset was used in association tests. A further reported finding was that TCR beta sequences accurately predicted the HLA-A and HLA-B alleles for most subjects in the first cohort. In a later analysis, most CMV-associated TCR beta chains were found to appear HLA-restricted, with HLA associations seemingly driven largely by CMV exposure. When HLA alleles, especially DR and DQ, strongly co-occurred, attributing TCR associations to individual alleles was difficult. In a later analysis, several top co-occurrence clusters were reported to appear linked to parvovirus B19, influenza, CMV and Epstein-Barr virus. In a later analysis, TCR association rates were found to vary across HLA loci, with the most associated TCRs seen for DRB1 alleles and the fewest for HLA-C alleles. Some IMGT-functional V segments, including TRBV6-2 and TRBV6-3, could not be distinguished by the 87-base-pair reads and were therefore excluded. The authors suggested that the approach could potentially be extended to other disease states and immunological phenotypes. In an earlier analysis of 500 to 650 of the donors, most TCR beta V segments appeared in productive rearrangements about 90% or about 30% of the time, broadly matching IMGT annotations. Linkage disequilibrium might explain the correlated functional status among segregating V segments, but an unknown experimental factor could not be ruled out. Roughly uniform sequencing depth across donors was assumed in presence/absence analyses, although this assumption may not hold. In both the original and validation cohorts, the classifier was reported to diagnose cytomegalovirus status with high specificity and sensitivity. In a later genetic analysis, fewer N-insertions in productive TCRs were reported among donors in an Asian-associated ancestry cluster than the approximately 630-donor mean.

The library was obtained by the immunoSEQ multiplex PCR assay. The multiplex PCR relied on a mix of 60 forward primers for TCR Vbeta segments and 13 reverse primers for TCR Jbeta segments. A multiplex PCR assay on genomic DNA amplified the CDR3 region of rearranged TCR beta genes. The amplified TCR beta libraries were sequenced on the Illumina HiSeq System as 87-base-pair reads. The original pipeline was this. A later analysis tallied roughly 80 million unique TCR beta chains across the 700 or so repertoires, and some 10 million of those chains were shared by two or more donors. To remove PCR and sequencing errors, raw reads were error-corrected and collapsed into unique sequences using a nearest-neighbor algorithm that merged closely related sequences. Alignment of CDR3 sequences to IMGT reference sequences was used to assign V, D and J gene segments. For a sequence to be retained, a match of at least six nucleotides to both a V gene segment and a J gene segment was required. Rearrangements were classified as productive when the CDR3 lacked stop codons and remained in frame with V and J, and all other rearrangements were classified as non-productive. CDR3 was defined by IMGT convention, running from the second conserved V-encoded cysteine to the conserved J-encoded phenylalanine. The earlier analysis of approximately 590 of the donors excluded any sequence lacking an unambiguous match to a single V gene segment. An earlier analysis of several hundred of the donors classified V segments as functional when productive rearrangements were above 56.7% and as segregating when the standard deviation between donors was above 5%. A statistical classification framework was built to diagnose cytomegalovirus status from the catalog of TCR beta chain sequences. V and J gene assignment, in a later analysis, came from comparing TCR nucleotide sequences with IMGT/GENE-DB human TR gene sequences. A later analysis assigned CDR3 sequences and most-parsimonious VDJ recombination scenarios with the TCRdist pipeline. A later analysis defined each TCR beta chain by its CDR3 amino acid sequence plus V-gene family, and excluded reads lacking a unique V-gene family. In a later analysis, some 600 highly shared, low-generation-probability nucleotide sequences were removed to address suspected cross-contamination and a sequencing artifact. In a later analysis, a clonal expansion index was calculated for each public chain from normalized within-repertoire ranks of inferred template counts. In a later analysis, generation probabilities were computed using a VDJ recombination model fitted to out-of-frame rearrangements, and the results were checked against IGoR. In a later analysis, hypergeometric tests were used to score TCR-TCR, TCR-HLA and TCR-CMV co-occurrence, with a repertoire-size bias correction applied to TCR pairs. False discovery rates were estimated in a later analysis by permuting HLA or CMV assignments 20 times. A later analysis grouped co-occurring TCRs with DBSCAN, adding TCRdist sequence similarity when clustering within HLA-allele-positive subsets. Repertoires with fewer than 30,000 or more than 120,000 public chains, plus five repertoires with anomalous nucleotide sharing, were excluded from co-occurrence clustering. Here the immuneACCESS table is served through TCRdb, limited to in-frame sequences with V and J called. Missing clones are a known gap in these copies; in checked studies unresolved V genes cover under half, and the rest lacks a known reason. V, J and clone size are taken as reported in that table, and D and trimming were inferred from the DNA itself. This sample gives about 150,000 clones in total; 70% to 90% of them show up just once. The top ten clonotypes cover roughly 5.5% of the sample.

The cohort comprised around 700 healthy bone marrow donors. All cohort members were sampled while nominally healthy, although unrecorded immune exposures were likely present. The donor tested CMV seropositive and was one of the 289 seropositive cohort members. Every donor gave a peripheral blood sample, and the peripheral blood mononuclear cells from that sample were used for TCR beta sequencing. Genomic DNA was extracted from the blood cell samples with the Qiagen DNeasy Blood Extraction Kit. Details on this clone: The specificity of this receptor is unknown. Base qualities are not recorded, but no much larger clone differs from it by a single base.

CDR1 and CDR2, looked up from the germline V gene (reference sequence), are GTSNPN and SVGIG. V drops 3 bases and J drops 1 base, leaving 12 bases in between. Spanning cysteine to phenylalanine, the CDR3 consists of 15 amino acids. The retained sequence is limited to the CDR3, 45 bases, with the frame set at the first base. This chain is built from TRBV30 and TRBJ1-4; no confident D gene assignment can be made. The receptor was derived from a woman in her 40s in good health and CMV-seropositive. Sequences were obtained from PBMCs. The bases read TGTGCCTGGAGGCAACGACGGGGAACTAATGAAAAACTGTTTTTT. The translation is CAWRQRRGTNEKLFF.